This TCR beta chain was identified in a study of blood T cells in healthy people across ages. Findings and caveats of the study: Diversity of TCR beta correlated strongly with naive T cell percentage. Greater diversity and more naive CD4+ cells were seen in long-lived donors than in aged donors. Diversity estimates drawn from one million T cells were deemed underestimates.

On this clonotype: Its antigen is not known.

The CDR3 extends over 14 amino acids. The V end was cut by 6 bases, the J end by 4 bases, with 14 bases between. Germline assignment: CDR1 MNHNY and CDR2 SVGAGI (reference sequence). PCR was performed a second time for roughly 7 to 11 cycles using a sample-barcoded 5' primer and a J-beta primer mix. Carrying 12 random nucleotides, a template-switch adaptor labeled each individual cDNA molecule. TCRdb analysed the 5' RACE reads with MiXCR anew, one entry per CDR3 protein. The table lists hundreds of thousands of distinct CDR3 sequences, roughly 48% of them singletons. Sequencing input: blood. J is TRBJ2-3 and V is TRBV6-6, with D perhaps matching TRBD2 (5 bases). This receptor was identified in a man aged 25 to 40 in good health. CDR3 residues: CASSRGLGSDTQYF. CDR3 sequence (DNA): TGTGCCAGCAGCCGCGGACTGGGTTCAGATACGCAGTATTTT.